The 23 T cell receptor beta chains reported below all come from one sample, sequenced in a study of blood T cell repertoires in COVID-19. Data came from immunoSEQ multiplex PCR; TCRdb stores just in-frame clones and leaves some out. The table has a few hundred thousand clones, approximately 89% seen once; the top ten hold roughly a tenth. Sequences were obtained from peripheral blood. All receptors come from a young woman with COVID-19, enrolled during active disease.

This chain uses TRBV29-1 with TRBJ2-1, with 9 positions matching TRBD1. The CDR3 runs 13 residues. J gave up 3 bases and V 7 bases, and 4 bases lay outside the gene matches. Germline CDR1 is SQVTM and CDR2 is ANQGSEA. This chain's CDR3 is CSAQGQGYNEQFF. DNA of the CDR3: TGCAGCGCCCAGGGACAGGGCTACAATGAGCAGTTCTTC.

This clone has a single count. For the CDR3, the DNA is TGTGCCAGCAGCCACAAACAGGGGGCAGGCACTGAAGCTTTCTTT. Its protein is CASSHKQGAGTEAFF. This rearrangement joins TRBV21-1 to TRBJ1-1; TRBD1, the table's D call, lacks a check against the DNA. TRBV21-1 is deemed a pseudogene. This CDR3 comprises 15 residues.

This chain uses TRBV6-6 with TRBJ2-1; 9 nucleotides align to TRBD1. Germline values: CDR1 MNHNY, CDR2 SVGAGI (reference sequence). V shed 2 bases, J shed 5 bases, and the junction held 4 bases outside the gene matches. The CDR3 extends over 15 amino acids. The CDR3 sequence is CASSYPGQGHNEQFF. The CDR3 bases are TGTGCCAGCAGTTACCCGGGACAGGGACACAATGAGCAGTTCTTC.

The V gene is TRBV5-1, the J gene TRBJ2-1, with D hard to call. CDR3 size: 11 residues. The germline gives CDR1 SGHRS, CDR2 YFSETQ. V lost 2 bases, J lost 9 bases, and 6 bases lay in between. CDR3 residues: CASSLLAEQFF. CDR3 DNA sequence: TGCGCCAGCAGCTTACTTGCTGAGCAGTTCTTC.

The rearrangement uses TRBV4-1 and TRBJ1-3; D may be TRBD1 (6 bases). The V and J ends lost 4 bases and 0 bases respectively, with 10 bases between them. The CDR3 loop spans 15 amino acids. Germline V CDR1 and CDR2: MGHRA, YSYEKL. The CDR3 nucleotides read TGCGCCAGCAGCCTTACAGGGATCTCTGGAAACACCATATATTTT. Amino acid sequence: CASSLTGISGNTIYF.

The chain couples TRBV2 to TRBJ2-7, with 7 bases lining up with TRBD1. CDR1 and CDR2 from the germline V gene are SNHLY and FYNNEI. The CDR3 contains 14 residues. Trimming cost V 4 bases and J 4 bases; bases outside gene matches: 7. The CDR3 is CASSVGQMGYEQYF. DNA of the CDR3: TGTGCCAGCAGTGTGGGACAGATGGGGTACGAGCAGTACTTC.

The chain employs TRBV4-1 and TRBJ1-2, with a weak D call TRBD1 (5 bases). V was clipped by 3 bases and J by 4 bases, with 15 bases between them. From germline, CDR1 is MGHRA and CDR2 YSYEKL. CDR3 length equals 15 residues. CDR3 coding DNA: TGCGCCAGCAGCCAGGCCGGGCAGGGTCTCTATGGCTACACCTTC. Translation: CASSQAGQGLYGYTF.

The CDR3 coding sequence is TGTGCCAGCAGTTCACAGGGGCGAGGGCAGGGGGGCACTGAAGCTTTCTTT. Translation gives CASSSQGRGQGGTEAFF. V usage is TRBV7-8 and J usage is TRBJ1-1; 7 nucleotides align to TRBD1. Germline V lookup: CDR1 SGHVS, CDR2 FQNEAQ. The CDR3 is 17 residues long. V lost 6 bases, J lost 4 bases, and 17 bases stayed unmatched. Looking up the rest from reference TRBV7-8 and TRBJ1-1 gives the full variable domain: GAGVSQSPRYKVAKRGQDVALRCDPISGHVSLFWYQQALGQGPEFLTYFQNEAQLDKSGLPSDRFFAERPEGSVSTLKIQRTQQEDSAVYLCASSSQGRGQGGTEAFFGQGTRLTVV.

This chain uses TRBV9 with TRBJ2-1; 7 bases line up with TRBD2. With V trimmed by 4 bases and J by 7 bases, 8 bases remained unmatched. The CDR3 consists of 14 residues. The germline CDR1 and CDR2 sequences are SGDLS and YYNGEE. This chain's CDR3 is CASSPYIGGNEQFF. The CDR3 coding sequence is TGTGCCAGCAGCCCATATATCGGGGGGAATGAGCAGTTCTTC. The complete variable domain, with remaining parts taken from reference TRBV9 and TRBJ2-1, reads DSGVTQTPKHLITATGQRVTLRCSPRSGDLSVYWYQQSLDQGLQFLIQYYNGEERAKGNILERFSAQQFPDLHSELNLSSLELGDSALYFCASSPYIGGNEQFFGPGTRLTVL.

The gene calls are TRBV19 and TRBJ1-1, with TRBD1 matching 9 bases. The CDR3 runs to 12 residues. Germline trimming cut 10 bases from V and 5 bases from J; bases unmatched to any gene: 5. Per the germline V gene, CDR1 is LNHDA and CDR2 is SQIVND (reference sequence). The CDR3, as DNA: TGTGCCACTAGACAGGGGGGGACTGAAGCTTTCTTT. This encodes CATRQGGTEAFF.

This chain links TRBV6-5 with TRBJ2-3; no clear D gene. V was cut by 2 bases and J by 4 bases, with 13 bases left in between. Germline V gene lookup returns CDR1 MNHEY and CDR2 SVGAGI. The CDR3 sequence is 15 residues long. The CDR3 reads CASSYPPSDPDTQYF. The CDR3 DNA reads TGTGCCAGCAGTTACCCCCCCAGCGACCCAGATACGCAGTATTTT.

V gene TRBV27 combines with J gene TRBJ2-7; D is unresolved. Germline V lookup: CDR1 MNHEY, CDR2 SMNVEV (reference sequence). The CDR3 extends over 14 amino acids. V lost 4 bases to trimming and J lost 1 base, with 11 bases between them. The CDR3 here is CASSSHSSSYEQYF. The CDR3 nucleotides read TGTGCCAGCAGTTCCCACAGTAGTTCCTACGAGCAGTACTTC.

The chain carries TRBV6-5 and TRBJ2-2, with unresolved D. The CDR3 is 11 residues long. Trimming took off 10 bases at V and 3 bases at J, with 6 bases between the two ends. CDR1 and CDR2 (germline): MNHEY, SVGAGI. The CDR3 coding sequence is TGTGCCACCTATTACACCGGGGAGCTGTTTTTT. Encoded protein: CATYYTGELFF.

This chain uses TRBV5-1 with TRBJ2-7, with 7 positions matching TRBD1. Germline V gene data show CDR1 as SGHRS and CDR2 as YFSETQ. Trimming removed 0 bases from V and 4 bases from J; junction bases left unmatched: 4. The CDR3 totals 14 residues. The CDR3 nucleotides are TGCGCCAGCAGCTTGGTAGGACAGGCATACGAGCAGTACTTC. As protein: CASSLVGQAYEQYF.

This clone was detected only once. The gene calls are TRBV2 and TRBJ1-2; D remains unclear. CDR3 length: 13 residues. In germline, CDR1 is SNHLY, CDR2 FYNNEI. Trimming removed 8 bases from V and 6 bases from J, with 16 bases in between. This chain's CDR3 is CASAAEGRDGYTF. The DNA for the CDR3 is TGTGCCAGCGCGGCGGAGGGCCGCGATGGCTACACCTTC.

This chain joins TRBV11-1 and TRBJ2-2; 7 bases align to TRBD1. Germline V gene data show CDR1 as SGHAT and CDR2 as FQDESV (reference sequence). The CDR3 covers 14 residues. Trimming at V came to 5 bases and at J to 4 bases, leaving 4 bases not matched to a gene. The CDR3 sequence is CASSIDRVTGELFF. Here the CDR3 DNA reads TGTGCCAGCAGCATCGACAGGGTCACCGGGGAGCTGTTTTTT.

The chain links TRBV9 to TRBJ1-1, with a weak D call TRBD1 (5 bases). The CDR3 extends over 15 amino acids. Trimming stripped 0 bases from V and 0 bases from J, with 9 bases between. Germline CDR1 is SGDLS and CDR2 is YYNGEE. CDR3 nucleotides: TGTGCCAGCAGCGTAGGTATAGGGGTGAACACTGAAGCTTTCTTT. It encodes CASSVGIGVNTEAFF.

This chain uses TRBV29-1 with TRBJ2-7; TRBD1 agrees at 8 bases. V lost 6 bases and J lost 6; bases outside the gene matches: 4. CDR1 SQVTM and CDR2 ANQGSEA come from the germline V gene. This CDR3 is built from 11 residues. The CDR3 reads CSVQGASEQYF. The DNA of the CDR3 is TGCAGCGTCCAGGGGGCTAGCGAGCAGTACTTC.

The chain uses TRBV5-4 and TRBJ2-1, with D possibly matching TRBD2 (6 bases). The ends were cut back, 4 bases at V and 0 bases at J, with 14 bases in the middle. This CDR3 has 16 residues. The V gene's germline CDR1 is SGHNT and CDR2 YYREEE (reference sequence). This chain's CDR3 is CASSLPGRFSYNEQFF. The DNA for the CDR3 is TGTGCCAGCAGCCTCCCAGGGAGGTTCTCCTACAATGAGCAGTTCTTC.

J is TRBJ1-1 and V is TRBV15, with TRBD1 as a possible D gene (6 bases). V lost 3 bases to trimming and J lost 2 bases, with 13 bases between them. In germline, CDR1 is LNHNV, CDR2 YYDKDF (reference sequence). This CDR3 has 15 amino acids. The CDR3 coding sequence is TGTGCCACCAGCAGTGGGGACACTATTAACACTGAAGCTTTCTTT. Its protein is CATSSGDTINTEAFF. Variable domain in full (rest from reference TRBV15 and TRBJ1-1): DAMVIQNPRYQVTQFGKPVTLSCSQTLNHNVMYWYQQKSSQAPKLLFHYYDKDFNNEADTPDNFQSRRPNTSFCFLDIRSPGLGDTAMYLCATSSGDTINTEAFFGQGTRLTVV.

This chain links TRBV28 with TRBJ2-3; D is possibly TRBD2 (5 bases). CDR1 is MDHEN, CDR2 SYDVKM, per germline. Between the trimmed V and J ends, which lost 5 bases and 0 bases, there was a span of 9 bases. The CDR3 extends over 14 amino acids. CDR3 loop: CASSPRTSTDTQYF. As DNA, the CDR3 is TGTGCCAGCAGTCCCCGGACTAGCACAGATACGCAGTATTTT.

This chain links TRBV24-1 with TRBJ2-3; 9 nucleotides align to TRBD1. This CDR3 contains 16 residues. V shed 1 base, J shed 0 bases, and the junction held 1 base outside the gene matches. Germline loops: CDR1 KGHDR, CDR2 SFDVKD. The CDR3 DNA sequence: TGTGCCACCAGTGATTTACAGGGGGCGAGCACAGATACGCAGTATTTT. It specifies CATSDLQGASTDTQYF.

The chain joins TRBV3-1 (or the pseudogene TRBV3-2) to TRBJ2-7; 12 bases line up with TRBD2. The CDR3 length is 15 residues. Germline assignment: CDR1 LGHDT and CDR2 YNNKEL (reference sequence). V shed 3 bases, J shed 5 bases, and the junction held 5 bases outside the gene matches. CDR3 region: CASSHLAGGPNEQYF. CDR3 coding DNA: TGTGCCAGCAGCCACCTAGCGGGAGGGCCCAACGAGCAGTACTTC.